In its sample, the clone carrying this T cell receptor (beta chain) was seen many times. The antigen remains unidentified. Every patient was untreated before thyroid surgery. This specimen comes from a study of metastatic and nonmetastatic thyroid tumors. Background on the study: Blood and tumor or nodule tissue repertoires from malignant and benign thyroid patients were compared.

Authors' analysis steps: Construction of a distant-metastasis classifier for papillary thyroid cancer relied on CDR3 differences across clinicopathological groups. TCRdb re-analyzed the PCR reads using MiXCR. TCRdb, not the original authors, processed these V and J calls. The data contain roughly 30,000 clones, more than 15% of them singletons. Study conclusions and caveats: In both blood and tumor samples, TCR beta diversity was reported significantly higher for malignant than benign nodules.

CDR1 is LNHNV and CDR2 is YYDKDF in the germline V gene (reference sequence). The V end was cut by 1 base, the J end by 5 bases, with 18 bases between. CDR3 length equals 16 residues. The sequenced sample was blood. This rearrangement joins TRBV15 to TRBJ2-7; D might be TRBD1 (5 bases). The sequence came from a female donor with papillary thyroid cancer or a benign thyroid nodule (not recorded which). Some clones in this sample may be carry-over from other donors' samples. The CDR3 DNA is TGTGCCACCAGCAGAGGCAGGGTCAAGTCCGTCGACGAGCAGTACTTC. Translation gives CATSRGRVKSVDEQYF. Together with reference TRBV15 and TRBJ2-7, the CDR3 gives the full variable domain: DAMVIQNPRYQVTQFGKPVTLSCSQTLNHNVMYWYQQKSSQAPKLLFHYYDKDFNNEADTPDNFQSRRPNTSFCFLDIRSPGLGDTAMYLCATSRGRVKSVDEQYFGPGTRLTVT.